This T cell receptor (beta chain) was captured by sequencing in a study of CD8 T cells in ankylosing spondylitis. This clonotype was detected ten times or more. MiXCR was run by TCRdb on the 5' RACE reads, yielding one entry per CDR3 protein. The sample holds under 400,000 distinct CDR3 sequences, roughly 12% seen once. Germline loops: CDR1 DFQATT, CDR2 SNEGSKA (reference sequence). This CDR3 has 13 residues. The V gene end was trimmed by 6 bases and the J gene end by 3 bases; junction bases not matched to a gene: 3. The chain uses TRBV20-1 and TRBJ2-3; 10 positions agree with TRBD1. The sequence was collected from a female donor with ankylosing spondylitis or in good health (not recorded which). The sequencing input was blood, either unsorted or a sorted T cell fraction (not recorded which). The CDR3 coding sequence is TGCAGTGCGGGGACAGGGGTTACAGATACGCAGTATTTT. Translated: CSAGTGVTDTQYF.